The 14 T cell receptor beta chains in this list originate from one sample, sequenced in a study of cytomegalovirus exposure and HLA in healthy donors. This PCR relied on a set of 60 Vbeta primers and 13 Jbeta primers. Method: immunoSEQ multiplex PCR; TCRdb's copy keeps in-frame clones and lacks some. The table includes 80,000 to 95,000 clones, about two thirds detected once. The sample was PBMCs. All receptors derive from a woman aged 45-65 years in good health and CMV-seropositive.

The CDR3 region has the DNA TGCGCCAGCAGCTTGGGACAGGGGGCTTCGAGCACCATATATTTT. This translates into CASSLGQGASSTIYF. The rearrangement links TRBV5-1 to TRBJ1-3; 10 bases align to TRBD1. The CDR3 length is 15 residues. J lost 9 bases, V lost 0 bases, and 6 bases had no gene match. Per germline, CDR1 SGHRS and CDR2 YFSETQ.

V usage is TRBV10-3 and J usage is TRBJ2-1; 10 nucleotides align to TRBD2. This CDR3 region has 15 residues. The V segment lost 3 bases and the J segment 9 bases; nucleotides outside the gene matches: 8. The V gene's germline CDR1 is ENHRY and CDR2 SYGVKD. The CDR3 region is CAISEPPGLAIEQFF. The CDR3 coding sequence is TGTGCCATCAGTGAACCCCCGGGACTAGCGATTGAGCAGTTCTTC.

This chain uses TRBV9 with TRBJ2-7; tentatively, D is TRBD2 (5 bases). Germline V gene sequence: CDR1 SGDLS, CDR2 YYNGEE. Trimming took 0 bases from V and 4 from J, leaving 11 bases between them. This CDR3 region has 14 residues. The CDR3, as DNA: TGTGCCAGCAGCGTAGCTACCCGGGGATACGAGCAGTACTTC. Its protein is CASSVATRGYEQYF.

The chain uses TRBV9 and TRBJ2-1; 9 bases are a match to TRBD2. CDR1 SGDLS and CDR2 YYNGEE come from the germline V gene. The CDR3 has 16 amino acids. With 4 bases clipped from V and 1 base from J, the junction kept 6 bases outside the gene matches. The CDR3 protein is CASSPLLAGSYNEQFF. The CDR3 region has the DNA TGTGCCAGCAGCCCCCTCCTAGCGGGATCCTACAATGAGCAGTTCTTC.

The chain is built from TRBV28 and TRBJ2-7; tentatively, D is TRBD2 (6 bases). Germline CDR1 reads MDHEN; CDR2 reads SYDVKM. The CDR3 contains 11 residues. V was pared by 10 bases and J by 4 bases, with 11 bases between. The CDR3 nucleotides are TGTGCCACCTTCGGGGGTTACGAGCAGTACTTC. This sequence encodes CATFGGYEQYF.

The chain links TRBV2 to TRBJ2-3; TRBD2 is a possible D gene (5 bases). Trimming cost V 1 base and J 6 bases, with 8 bases left between them. Germline CDR1 SNHLY, CDR2 FYNNEI. The CDR3 runs 13 residues. The CDR3 is CASSEGTGDTQYF. The CDR3 nucleotides read TGTGCCAGCAGTGAAGGTACGGGGGATACGCAGTATTTT.

The V gene is TRBV18, the J gene TRBJ2-3; D gene unclear. Trimming stripped 0 bases from V and 0 bases from J, with 10 bases between. The CDR3 is made up of 16 amino acids. Germline lookup yields CDR1 KGHSH and CDR2 LQKENI. The CDR3 spells CASSPPVGWSTDTQYF. For the CDR3, the DNA is TGTGCCAGCTCACCACCGGTGGGCTGGAGCACAGATACGCAGTATTTT.

J is TRBJ1-1 and V is TRBV7-3; 8 nucleotides line up with TRBD1. V dropped 5 bases and J dropped 3; count of bases not matched to a gene: 8. Germline lookup yields CDR1 SGHTA and CDR2 FQGTGA. This CDR3 has 15 amino acids. The CDR3 sequence is CASSIQGARDTEAFF. The CDR3 coding sequence is TGTGCCAGCAGCATCCAGGGGGCGAGGGACACTGAAGCTTTCTTT.

The chain recombines TRBV30 with TRBJ1-5; D is possibly TRBD1 (6 bases). Germline-derived CDR1 and CDR2 are GTSNPN and SVGIG (reference sequence). CDR3 size: 14 residues. V was clipped by 1 base and J by 3 bases, with 10 bases between them. This chain's CDR3 is CAWSATGVNQPQHF. CDR3 DNA: TGTGCCTGGAGTGCGACAGGAGTCAATCAGCCCCAGCATTTT.

The chain links TRBV28 to TRBJ2-5; tentative D call: TRBD2 (6 bases). V dropped 4 bases and J dropped 5 bases, with 14 bases sitting between them. Germline lookup yields CDR1 MDHEN and CDR2 SYDVKM. The CDR3 loop spans 14 amino acids. The CDR3 DNA is TGTGCCAGCAGTTCAGGGACTTCAGGGGAGACCCAGTACTTC. Amino acids: CASSSGTSGETQYF.

The rearrangement uses TRBV7-8 and TRBJ2-3; 14 nucleotides agree with TRBD2. This CDR3 spans 20 amino acids. J lost 3 bases, V lost 0 bases, and 11 bases had no gene match. Germline assignment: CDR1 SGHVS and CDR2 FQNEAQ. The DNA of the CDR3 is TGTGCCAGCAGCTTAGCGCGCCAGGGGGGGACTAGCGGGAGAACAGATACGCAGTATTTT. This gives the protein CASSLARQGGTSGRTDTQYF.

This clone appeared a few times. V is TRBV11-1 and J is TRBJ2-5; tentatively, D is TRBD2 (6 bases). Trimming took 1 base from V and 9 from J, leaving 15 bases between them. The CDR3 sequence is 14 residues long. Germline V gives CDR1 SGHAT, CDR2 FQDESV (reference sequence). In DNA, the CDR3 is TGTGCCAGCAGCTTAGAGCGGTGGGGCGGGGCCCAGTACTTC. Its protein product is CASSLERWGGAQYF.

The rearrangement links TRBV5-5 to TRBJ1-1, with a possible D match to TRBD1 (6 bases). Germline V gene sequence: CDR1 SGHKS, CDR2 YYEKEE (reference sequence). V lost 5 bases, J lost 4 bases, and 12 bases lay in between. The CDR3 is 13 amino acids. CDR3 DNA sequence: TGTGCCAGCAGGATACAGGGTGGCACTGAAGCTTTCTTT. Translation gives CASRIQGGTEAFF.

V and J are TRBV7-6 and TRBJ2-5, with no clear D. The CDR3 runs 12 residues. Germline CDR1 reads SGHVS; CDR2 reads FNYEAQ. V dropped 5 bases and J dropped 3 bases, with 7 bases sitting between them. CDR3 region: CASSPHKETQYF. The DNA for the CDR3 is TGTGCCAGCAGCCCCCACAAAGAGACCCAGTACTTC.